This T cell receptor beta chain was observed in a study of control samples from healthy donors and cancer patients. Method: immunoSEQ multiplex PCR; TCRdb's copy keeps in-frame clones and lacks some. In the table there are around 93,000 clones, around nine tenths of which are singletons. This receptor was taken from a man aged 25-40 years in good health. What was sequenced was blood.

The CDR3 DNA sequence: TGTGCCAGCTCACCACCGGGAACAGCGCCGAGCTCCTACAATGAGCAGTTCTTC. This translates into CASSPPGTAPSSYNEQFF. The chain carries TRBV18 and TRBJ2-1; D unresolved. Germline CDR1 KGHSH, CDR2 LQKENI. V lost 0 bases and J lost 0, with 15 bases in between. The CDR3 spans 18 residues.